The next 10 T cell receptor beta chains were all read from a single sample in a study of T-cell memory formation after mild COVID-19. MiXCR, applied by TCRdb to the 5' RACE reads, yields one record per CDR3 protein. The sample consists of around 430,000 distinct CDR3 sequences, about 16% of them appearing once. The sequenced sample was PBMCs or a T cell subset sorted from them (not recorded which). Every receptor here comes from a man between 18 and 29 years old who had mild COVID-19 (a few samples of this study predate the infection). Cell type and time point are not known.

This sequence joins TRBV11-2 and TRBJ2-7, with a tentative D call TRBD1 (6 bases). V lost 3 bases, J lost 1 base, and 16 bases lay in between. Germline V gene lookup returns CDR1 SGHAT and CDR2 FQNNGV. The CDR3 totals 16 residues. CDR3 loop: CASSFLPDRMSYEQYF. CDR3 bases: TGTGCCAGCAGCTTTCTCCCCGACAGGATGTCCTACGAGCAGTACTTC.

The gene calls are TRBV5-1 and TRBJ2-7; D may be TRBD1 (6 bases). Germline V gives CDR1 SGHRS, CDR2 YFSETQ. This CDR3 spans 16 amino acids. The germline V and J ends were trimmed by 2 bases and 0 bases, with 15 bases remaining between them. The CDR3, as DNA: TGCGCCAGCAGCTTAAGTCCAGGGGCAAGCTCCTACGAGCAGTACGTC. Its translation: CASSLSPGASSYEQYV.

This clonotype was observed a few times. This chain joins TRBV5-1 and TRBJ2-5, with 8 bases lining up with TRBD2. V was pared by 5 bases and J by 2 bases, with 5 bases of the junction left unmatched. This CDR3 comprises 14 residues. CDR1 SGHRS and CDR2 YFSETQ come from the germline V gene. CDR3 protein: CASSRGGTQETQYF. Here the CDR3 DNA reads TGCGCCAGCAGTCGGGGGGGAACGCAAGAGACCCAGTACTTC. Full variable domain (remainder filled in from reference TRBV5-1 and TRBJ2-5): KAGVTQTPRYLIKTRGQQVTLSCSPISGHRSVSWYQQTPGQGLQFLFEYFSETQRNKGNFPGRFSGRQFSNSRSEMNVSTLELGDSALYLCASSRGGTQETQYFGPGTRLLVL.

V gene TRBV6-4 combines with J gene TRBJ1-2; D may be TRBD1 (5 bases). The CDR3 is made up of 14 amino acids. Looked up from germline, CDR1 is MRHNA and CDR2 is SNTAGT. The V end was cut by 4 bases, the J end by 5 bases, with 14 bases between. CDR3 DNA sequence: TGTGCCAGCAGTGCGGACGGGGGTTGGTATGGCTACACCTTC. It yields the protein CASSADGGWYGYTF.

This clonotype was found a few times. The chain links TRBV28 to TRBJ2-1; tentatively, D is TRBD2 (5 bases). Germline CDR1 is MDHEN and CDR2 is SYDVKM. The CDR3 runs to 15 residues. V was cut by 8 bases and J by 0 bases, with 14 bases left in between. The CDR3 sequence is CASYRGGSSYNEQFF. The CDR3 nucleotides read TGTGCCAGCTACAGAGGAGGAAGCTCCTACAATGAGCAGTTCTTC.

This clonotype showed up just a few times. The chain joins TRBV4-1 to TRBJ1-4, with TRBD1 matching 7 bases. Looked up from germline, CDR1 is MGHRA and CDR2 is YSYEKL. This CDR3 is built from 16 residues. The V and J ends lost 4 bases and 8 bases, in that order; junction bases with no gene match: 13. For the CDR3, the DNA is TGCGCCAGCAGCCGGTTACAAGGGGGCCCTAGAGAAAAACTGTTTTTT. Its translation is CASSRLQGGPREKLFF.

This clonotype was counted only a few times. This chain uses TRBV20-1 with TRBJ2-7, with 7 bases that match TRBD1. Germline CDR1 reads DFQATT; CDR2 reads SNEGSKA (reference sequence). The CDR3 contains 14 residues. V lost 3 bases, J lost 5 bases, and 10 bases stayed unmatched. This chain's CDR3 is CSASLRGKIHEQYF. Written as DNA, the CDR3 is TGCAGTGCTAGTCTCAGGGGGAAAATCCACGAGCAGTACTTC.

The J gene is TRBJ1-4, the V gene TRBV5-8, with D hard to call. Between the trimmed V and J ends, which lost 0 bases and 10 bases, there was a span of 13 bases. Germline V gene data show CDR1 as SGHTS and CDR2 as YDEGEE. The CDR3 is 14 amino acids. DNA for the CDR3: TGTGCCAGCAGCTTGGGGGATCCAATCGGAAAACTGTTTTTT. Translation gives CASSLGDPIGKLFF.

This sequence joins TRBV5-1 and TRBJ2-2, with D perhaps being TRBD1 or TRBD2 (5 bases each). This CDR3 comprises 16 residues. In germline, CDR1 is SGHRS, CDR2 YFSETQ. V lost 0 bases and J lost 4, with 13 bases in between. This CDR3 is CASSLVVGAGTGELFF. CDR3 nucleotides: TGCGCCAGCAGCTTGGTGGTCGGGGCCGGCACCGGGGAGCTGTTTTTT.

This chain joins TRBV11-2 and TRBJ2-5; 7 positions match TRBD2. J gave up 4 bases and V 0 bases, and 2 bases lay outside the gene matches. The CDR3 has 14 amino acids. CDR1 is SGHAT, CDR2 FQNNGV, per germline. This CDR3 is CASSLEGEGETQYF. In DNA form, the CDR3 reads TGTGCCAGCAGCTTAGAGGGGGAGGGAGAGACCCAGTACTTC.